This T cell receptor (beta chain) was obtained from a study of cytomegalovirus exposure and HLA in healthy donors. Study as a whole: HLA-typed donors were the source of roughly 80 million unique TCRs held in an early data release.

This clone showed up just once. Germline V CDR1 and CDR2: SNHLY, FYNNEI. The CDR3 extends over 16 amino acids. Trimming stripped 6 bases from V and 1 base from J, with 19 bases between. The PCR made use of 60 Vbeta and 13 Jbeta primers. Clones were read by immunoSEQ multiplex PCR, and TCRdb kept only the in-frame ones, dropping some. The table lists around 59,000 clones, roughly 84% of them singletons. The sequencing input was PBMCs. This TCR came from a human donor in good health. V and J are TRBV2 and TRBJ2-7; perhaps TRBD2 as D (5 bases). The DNA for the CDR3 is TGTGCCAGCAGGAATCGCCGGGATTTATATTCCTACGAGCAGTACTTC. Translating gives CASRNRRDLYSYEQYF.